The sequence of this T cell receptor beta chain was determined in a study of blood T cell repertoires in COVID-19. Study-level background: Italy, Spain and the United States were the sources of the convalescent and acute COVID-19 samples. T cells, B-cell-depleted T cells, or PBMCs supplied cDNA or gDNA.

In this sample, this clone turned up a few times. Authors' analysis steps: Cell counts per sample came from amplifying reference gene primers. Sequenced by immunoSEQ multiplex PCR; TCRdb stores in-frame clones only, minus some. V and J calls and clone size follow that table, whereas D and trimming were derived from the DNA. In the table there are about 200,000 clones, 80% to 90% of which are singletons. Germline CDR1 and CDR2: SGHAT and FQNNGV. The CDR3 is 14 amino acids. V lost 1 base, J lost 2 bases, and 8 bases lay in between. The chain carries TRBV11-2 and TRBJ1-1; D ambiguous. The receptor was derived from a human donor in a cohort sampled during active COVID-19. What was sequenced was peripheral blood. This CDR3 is CASSLVGRNTEAFF. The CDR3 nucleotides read TGTGCCAGCAGCTTAGTAGGGAGAAACACTGAAGCTTTCTTT.